This T cell receptor beta chain was obtained from a study of long-term antiretroviral therapy in people with HIV. The wider study: The oldest samples precede the 2015 immediate-ART recommendation by about a decade.

To note about this clone: The antigen remains undetermined.

Study-level points and caveats: Possibly under older ART regimens, blood was drawn between about 2004 and 2017.

Trimming took 6 bases from V and 9 from J; bases not matched to a gene: 14. Per the germline V gene, CDR1 is SGHTA and CDR2 is FQGTGA. The CDR3 consists of 15 residues. The immunoSEQ assay was v3.0, run at survey level. Clones were read by immunoSEQ multiplex PCR, and TCRdb kept only the in-frame ones, dropping some. Seen here are more than 25,000 clones, around 97% observed once, and the top ten hold around 1.8%. The material was unsorted PBMCs, obtained 7.6 years after starting antiretroviral therapy. The chain recombines TRBV7-3 with TRBJ2-1; 7 bases align to TRBD2. This TCR was sampled from a man aged 25 to 40 with HIV. The CDR3 sequence is CASRKQRGGRGEQFF. CDR3 in DNA: TGTGCCAGCAGGAAGCAGCGGGGAGGTAGGGGTGAGCAGTTCTTC. The whole variable domain, filled in from reference TRBV7-3 and TRBJ2-1, reads GAGVSQTPSNKVTEKGKYVELRCDPISGHTALYWYRQSLGQGPEFLIYFQGTGAADDSGLPNDRFFAVRPEGSVSTLKIQRTERGDSAVYLCASRKQRGGRGEQFFGPGTRLTVL.